The source of this TCR beta chain is a study of shared clonotypes between healthy human individuals (dated by TCRdb to the early 2020s). About the study as a whole: The cohort comprised a couple of women and three men aged 18 to 49 years. For each donor, CD4 naive and CD4 memory were each run on three plates, CD8 naive on two plates, and CD8 memory on one plate. To estimate repertoire size and how much clonotype sharing occurs between individuals, the study deeply sequenced the blood TCR repertoires of several healthy adults. Different laboratories and diverse techniques were used to prepare libraries and sequence TCR repertoires, to increase sequencing depth and limit assay-specific biases. Between about 0.94 and 8.9 billion PBMCs per donor were obtained by leukapheresis. Findings and caveats that apply to the study as a whole: Naive subsets generally had larger estimated clonotype richness than memory subsets did. Sharing across several donors was observed for roughly 5% of naive CD4, less than 4% of naive CD8, 2.3% of memory CD4, and over 0.3% of memory CD8 clonotypes. Clonotypes shared by all four sorted-subset donors showed higher generation probabilities than non-shared clonotypes. Incomplete sequencing was indicated by rarefaction of sorted-subset datasets, despite the large sequencing depth. Sampling was limited to blood, and TCR repertoires in tissue likely differ from TCR repertoires in blood. Based on pairwise subsampling, the degree of clonotype sharing among donors was expected to be affected by sequencing depth. The genetic and exposure-history diversity represented was limited by the small number of donors.

On this clone itself: Its antigen is still unknown. No qualities accompany the bases; no much larger clone lies one base away.

Healthy HIV-negative adults with no recently reported acute infections or vaccinations were included as donors. Every donor was a Caucasian adult living in Nashville, Tennessee, USA. CD4+ T cells were enriched by magnetic negative selection, after which naive cells were positively selected on CD45RA and the negative fraction was taken as the memory subset. After blood collection by leukapheresis, PBMCs were isolated using Ficoll-Histopaque density gradient centrifugation and then cryopreserved in the vapor phase of liquid nitrogen. Analytical flow cytometry was used to check the purity and quantity of every magnetically sorted T cell population. From each sorted fraction, genomic DNA was isolated and quantified by UV absorbance on a Nanodrop 2000c. Trimming removed 1 base from V and 5 bases from J; the gene matches leave 9 bases unexplained. From the cysteine up to the phenylalanine, the CDR3 has a length of 16 residues. Only CDR3 DNA is held: 48 bases, read in frame from base 1. As encoded in the germline V gene, CDR1 is SGHRS while CDR2 is YFSETQ.

Using the deep immunoSEQ assay, TCR CDR3 regions were amplified from genomic DNA by multiplex PCR. Extracted genomic DNA from each cell subset was spread evenly across all wells of several immunoSEQ 96-well plates, with each plate serving as a replicate. For sorted subsets, each replicate PCR was loaded with around 200 ng genomic DNA, equivalent to 25,000 to 35,000 T cell genomes. Purified libraries were quantified with a Qubit 3.0 fluorometer, sized on a Bioanalyzer 2100, and re-quantified with the KAPA Library Quantification kit. Every immunoSEQ 96-well plate was sequenced on a dedicated single-read 150-cycle Illumina NextSeq 550 flow cell. The original pipeline was this. Because the immunoSEQ output held only junctional sequences and lacked quality scores, the filtering could not match the filtering applied to full-length reads. Sequences were annotated with PyIR, a Python wrapper for IgBLAST v1.9, and V/J genes and CDR3 were assigned using IMGT germline references. Any read was removed if the V/J assignment was weak (E-value above 1e-6), the CDR3 was missing, or the read contained stop codons, out-of-frame junctions, or ambiguous translated residues. V3J clonotypes were defined by identical inferred V gene, J gene, and CDR3 amino acid sequence. To compute the percentage overlap between repertoires, the number of shared unique clonotypes was divided by the size of the smaller repertoire. RTK rarefaction, the Chao1 estimator, and Recon v2.1 estimates of unobserved clonotypes were used to assess repertoire richness. Generation probabilities were computed with OLGA for all TCRbeta clonotypes obtained by the gDNA method from four donors. The table comes from immuneACCESS by way of TCRdb, which keeps in-frame sequences with V and J called. Part of the clones is missing from these tables; in studies checked, under half for an unresolved V gene and the rest for unknown reasons. The D gene and trimming were derived from the DNA, and the V and J assignments and clone size from that table. This sample comprises 1 million to 1.2 million clones, roughly 80% of them detected only once. The leading ten clones occupy 0.89% of the sample.

The V and J segments used are TRBV5-1 and TRBJ2-7; TRBD2 lines up with 10 middle nucleotides. This receptor was identified in a young man in good health. Some clones in this sample may be carry-over from other donors' samples. Specimen: memory CD4+ T cells from PBMCs. Per the publication, the cell subset or site label means: CD45RA-negative fraction. DNA sequence: TGCGCCAGCAGCTTGACCATAGCGGGAGGCTTCCACGAGCAGTACTTC. Its translation is CASSLTIAGGFHEQYF. With the rest looked up from the reference TRBV5-1 and TRBJ2-7 genes rather than sequenced, the full variable domain is KAGVTQTPRYLIKTRGQQVTLSCSPISGHRSVSWYQQTPGQGLQFLFEYFSETQRNKGNFPGRFSGRQFSNSRSEMNVSTLELGDSALYLCASSLTIAGGFHEQYFGPGTRLTVT.